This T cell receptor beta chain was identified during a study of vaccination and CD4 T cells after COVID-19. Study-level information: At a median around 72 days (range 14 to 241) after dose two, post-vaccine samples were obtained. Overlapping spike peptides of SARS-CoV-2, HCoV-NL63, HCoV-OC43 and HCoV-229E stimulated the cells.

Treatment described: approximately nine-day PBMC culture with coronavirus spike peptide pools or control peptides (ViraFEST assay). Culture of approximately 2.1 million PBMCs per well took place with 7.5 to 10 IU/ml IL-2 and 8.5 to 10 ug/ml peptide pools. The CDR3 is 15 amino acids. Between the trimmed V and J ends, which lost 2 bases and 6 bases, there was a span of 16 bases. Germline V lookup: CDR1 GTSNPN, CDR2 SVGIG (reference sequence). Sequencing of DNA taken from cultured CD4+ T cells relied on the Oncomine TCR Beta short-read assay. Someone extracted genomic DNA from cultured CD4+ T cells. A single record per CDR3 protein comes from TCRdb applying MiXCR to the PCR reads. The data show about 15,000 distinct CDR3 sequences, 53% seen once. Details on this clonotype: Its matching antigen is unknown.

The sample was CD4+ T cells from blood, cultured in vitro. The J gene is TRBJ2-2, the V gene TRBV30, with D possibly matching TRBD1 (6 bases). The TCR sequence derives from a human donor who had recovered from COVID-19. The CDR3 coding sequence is TGTGCCTGGAGTACCCCGGGACATCGGTCCGGGGAGCTGTTTTTT. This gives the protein CAWSTPGHRSGELFF.